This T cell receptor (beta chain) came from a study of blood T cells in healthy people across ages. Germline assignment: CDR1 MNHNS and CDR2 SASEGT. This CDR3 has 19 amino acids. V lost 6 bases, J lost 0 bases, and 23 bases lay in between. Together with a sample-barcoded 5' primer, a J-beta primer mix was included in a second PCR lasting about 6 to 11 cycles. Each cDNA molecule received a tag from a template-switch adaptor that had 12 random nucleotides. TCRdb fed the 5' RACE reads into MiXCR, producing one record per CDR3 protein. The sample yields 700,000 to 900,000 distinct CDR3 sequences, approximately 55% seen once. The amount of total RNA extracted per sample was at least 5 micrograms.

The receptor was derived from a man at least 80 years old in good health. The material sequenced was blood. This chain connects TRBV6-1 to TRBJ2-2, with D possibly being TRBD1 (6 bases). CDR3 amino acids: CASRHFTFDRLTNTGELFF. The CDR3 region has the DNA TGTGCCAGCAGACACTTTACTTTTGACAGGTTGACGAACACCGGGGAGCTGTTTTTT.